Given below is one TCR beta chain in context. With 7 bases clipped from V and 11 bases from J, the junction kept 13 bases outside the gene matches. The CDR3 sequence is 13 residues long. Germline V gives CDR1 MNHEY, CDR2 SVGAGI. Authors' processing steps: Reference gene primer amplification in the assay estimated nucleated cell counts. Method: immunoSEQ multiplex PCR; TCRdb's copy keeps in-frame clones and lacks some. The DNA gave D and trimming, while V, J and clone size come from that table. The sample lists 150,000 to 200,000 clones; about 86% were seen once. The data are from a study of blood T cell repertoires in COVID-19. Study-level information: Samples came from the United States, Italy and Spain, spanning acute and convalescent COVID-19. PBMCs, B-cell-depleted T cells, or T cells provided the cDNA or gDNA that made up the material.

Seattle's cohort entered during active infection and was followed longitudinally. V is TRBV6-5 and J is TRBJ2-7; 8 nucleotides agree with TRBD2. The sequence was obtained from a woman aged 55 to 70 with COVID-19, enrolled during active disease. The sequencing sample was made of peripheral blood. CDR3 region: CASIRSREGHEYF. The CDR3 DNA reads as TGTGCCAGCATCCGATCCCGGGAGGGCCACGAGTACTTC.